This T cell receptor (beta chain) was retrieved from a study of cytomegalovirus exposure and HLA in healthy donors. Notes on the study in general: Among CMV-associated TCR beta chains, most appeared HLA-restricted in a later analysis.

A multiplex PCR was run with 60 Vbeta primers and 13 Jbeta primers. Using immunoSEQ multiplex PCR, the repertoire was profiled, and TCRdb retains in-frame clones only, with some absent. This sample has around 150,000 clones, with roughly 80% found just once. Points on this clone: Its antigen is not identified.

The TCR comes from a man aged 30 to 45 in good health and CMV-seronegative. Sequencing used PBMCs.

The CDR3 sequence: CASSYGDSATDTQYF. The CDR3 bases are TGTGCCAGCAGTTATGGGGACTCGGCCACGGATACGCAGTATTTT. The chain has TRBV6-5 and TRBJ2-3; D may be TRBD2 (6 bases). CDR3 size: 15 residues. Per germline, CDR1 MNHEY and CDR2 SVGAGI. The ends were cut back, 3 bases at V and 6 bases at J, with 16 bases in the middle.